The present TCR beta chain was sequenced within a study of graft-versus-host responses after intestinal transplantation. This table comes from immunoSEQ multiplex PCR, and its TCRdb copy is limited to in-frame clones, with some not included. The sample lists roughly 8,600 clones; 85% to 95% were seen once. Per the germline V gene, CDR1 is MRHNA and CDR2 is SNTAGT. The CDR3 spans 14 residues. Trimming shortened V by 9 bases and J by 0 bases, and 14 bases separated the two germline ends. The gene calls are TRBV6-4 and TRBJ2-5; maybe TRBD2 (7 bases). The source material was PBMCs, sampled roughly 32 days after intestinal transplant. The clonotype comes from a human patient who received an intestinal transplant, so some T cells may come from the graft donor. The CDR3 protein is CARGGWGHQETQYF. The CDR3 nucleotides are TGTGCCAGGGGAGGGTGGGGGCACCAAGAGACCCAGTACTTC.